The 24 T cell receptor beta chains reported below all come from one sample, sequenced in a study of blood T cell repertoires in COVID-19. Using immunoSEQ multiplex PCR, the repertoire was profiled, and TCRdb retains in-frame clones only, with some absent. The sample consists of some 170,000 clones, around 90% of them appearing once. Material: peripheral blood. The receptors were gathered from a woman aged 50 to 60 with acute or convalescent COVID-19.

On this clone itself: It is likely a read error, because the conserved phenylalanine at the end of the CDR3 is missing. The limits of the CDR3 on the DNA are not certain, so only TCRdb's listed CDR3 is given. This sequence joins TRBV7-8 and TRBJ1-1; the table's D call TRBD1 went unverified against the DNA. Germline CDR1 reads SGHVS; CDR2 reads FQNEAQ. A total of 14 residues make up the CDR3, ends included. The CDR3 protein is CASSSRRDRELGAL.

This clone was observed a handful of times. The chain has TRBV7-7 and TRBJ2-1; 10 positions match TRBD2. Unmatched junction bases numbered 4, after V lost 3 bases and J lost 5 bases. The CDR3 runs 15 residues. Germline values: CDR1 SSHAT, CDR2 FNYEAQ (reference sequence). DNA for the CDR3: TGTGCCAGCAGCTTGGCTAGCGGGAGTCACAATGAGCAGTTCTTC. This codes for CASSLASGSHNEQFF.

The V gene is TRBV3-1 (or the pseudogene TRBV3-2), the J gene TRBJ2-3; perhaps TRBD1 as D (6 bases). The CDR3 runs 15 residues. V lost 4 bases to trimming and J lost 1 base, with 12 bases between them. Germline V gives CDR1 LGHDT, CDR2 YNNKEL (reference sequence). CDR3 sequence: CASSPTGTRTDTQYF. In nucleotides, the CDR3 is TGTGCCAGCAGCCCAACCGGGACACGCACAGATACGCAGTATTTT.

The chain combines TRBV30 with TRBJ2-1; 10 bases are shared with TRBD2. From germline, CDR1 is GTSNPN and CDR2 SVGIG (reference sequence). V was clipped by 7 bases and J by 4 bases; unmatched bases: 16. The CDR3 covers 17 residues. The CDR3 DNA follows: TGTGCCTCCACCCGGGGAAAGGGACTAGCGTCTTACAATGAGCAGTTCTTC. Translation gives CASTRGKGLASYNEQFF. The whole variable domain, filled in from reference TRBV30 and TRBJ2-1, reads SQTIHQWPATLVQPVGSPLSLECTVEGTSNPNLYWYRQAAGRGLQLLFYSVGIGQISSEVPQNLSASRPQDRQFILSSKKLLLSDSGFYLCASTRGKGLASYNEQFFGPGTRLTVL.

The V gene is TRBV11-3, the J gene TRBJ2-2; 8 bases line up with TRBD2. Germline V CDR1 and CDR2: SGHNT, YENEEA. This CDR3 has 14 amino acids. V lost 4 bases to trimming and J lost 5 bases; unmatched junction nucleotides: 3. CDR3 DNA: TGTGCCAGCAGCTCTTTAGCGGGAACCGGGGAGCTGTTTTTT. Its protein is CASSSLAGTGELFF.

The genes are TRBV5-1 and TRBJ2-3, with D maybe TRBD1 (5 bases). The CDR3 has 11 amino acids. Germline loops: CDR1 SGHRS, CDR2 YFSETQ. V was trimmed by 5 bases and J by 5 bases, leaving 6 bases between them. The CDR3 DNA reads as TGCGCCAGCAGAGGGGTAGATACGCAGTATTTT. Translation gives CASRGVDTQYF. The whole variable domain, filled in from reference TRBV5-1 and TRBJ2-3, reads KAGVTQTPRYLIKTRGQQVTLSCSPISGHRSVSWYQQTPGQGLQFLFEYFSETQRNKGNFPGRFSGRQFSNSRSEMNVSTLELGDSALYLCASRGVDTQYFGPGTRLTVL.

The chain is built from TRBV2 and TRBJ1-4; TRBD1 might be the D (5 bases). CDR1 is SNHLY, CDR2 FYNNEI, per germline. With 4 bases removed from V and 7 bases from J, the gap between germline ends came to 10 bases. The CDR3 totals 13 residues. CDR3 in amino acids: CASSGGTLEKLFF. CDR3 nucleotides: TGTGCCAGCAGTGGGGGGACTCTTGAAAAACTGTTTTTT. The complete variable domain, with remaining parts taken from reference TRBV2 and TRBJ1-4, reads EPEVTQTPSHQVTQMGQEVILRCVPISNHLYFYWYRQILGQKVEFLVSFYNNEISEKSEIFDDQFSVERPDGSNFTLKIRSTKLEDSAMYFCASSGGTLEKLFFGSGTQLSVL.

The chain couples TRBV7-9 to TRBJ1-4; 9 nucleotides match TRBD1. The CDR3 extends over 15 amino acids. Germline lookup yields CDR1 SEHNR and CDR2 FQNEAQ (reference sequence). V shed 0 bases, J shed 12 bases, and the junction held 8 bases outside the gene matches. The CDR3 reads CASSLAEGQGEQLFF. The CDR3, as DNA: TGTGCCAGCAGCTTAGCCGAGGGACAGGGCGAACAACTGTTTTTT.

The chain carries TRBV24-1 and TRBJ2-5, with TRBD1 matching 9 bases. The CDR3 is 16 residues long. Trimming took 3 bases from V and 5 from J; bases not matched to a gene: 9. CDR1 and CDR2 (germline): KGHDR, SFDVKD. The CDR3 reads CATSDPSTGGGETQYF. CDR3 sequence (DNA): TGTGCCACCAGTGATCCATCGACAGGGGGAGGGGAGACCCAGTACTTC.

DNA of the CDR3: TGTGCCAGCAGCTCGGACAGGGGTGATGAGCAGTTCTTC. As protein: CASSSDRGDEQFF. This chain uses TRBV7-2 with TRBJ2-1, with TRBD1 matching over 9 bases. With 4 bases clipped from V and 8 bases from J, the junction kept 3 bases outside the gene matches. Germline V lookup: CDR1 SGHTA, CDR2 FQGNSA. This CDR3 spans 13 amino acids. The whole variable domain, remainder taken from reference TRBV7-2 and TRBJ2-1, is GAGVSQSPSNKVTEKGKDVELRCDPISGHTALYWYRQSLGQGLEFLIYFQGNSAPDKSGLPSDRFSAERTGGSVSTLTIQRTQQEDSAVYLCASSSDRGDEQFFGPGTRLTVL.

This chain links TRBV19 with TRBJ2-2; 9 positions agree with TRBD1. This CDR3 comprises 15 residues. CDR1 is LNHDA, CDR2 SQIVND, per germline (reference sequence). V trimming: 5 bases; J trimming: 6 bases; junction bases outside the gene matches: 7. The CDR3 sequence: CASSLWDRVAGELFF. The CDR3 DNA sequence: TGTGCCAGTAGTCTCTGGGACAGGGTCGCCGGGGAGCTGTTTTTT.

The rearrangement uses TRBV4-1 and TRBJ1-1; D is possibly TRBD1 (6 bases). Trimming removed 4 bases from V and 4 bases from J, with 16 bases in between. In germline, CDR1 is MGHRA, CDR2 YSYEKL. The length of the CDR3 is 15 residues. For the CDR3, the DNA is TGCGCCAGCAGCCCACGTGGGGGCAGGACCACTGAAGCTTTCTTT. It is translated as CASSPRGGRTTEAFF.

Here the CDR3 reads CASSPRTGRNTEAFF. CDR3 nucleotide sequence: TGCGCCAGCAGCCCGAGGACAGGGAGGAACACTGAAGCTTTCTTT. V is TRBV5-1 and J is TRBJ1-1, with 8 bases that match TRBD1. The J segment lost 1 base and the V segment lost 4 bases, leaving 6 bases of the junction unmatched. Per germline, CDR1 SGHRS and CDR2 YFSETQ. The length of the CDR3 is 15 residues.

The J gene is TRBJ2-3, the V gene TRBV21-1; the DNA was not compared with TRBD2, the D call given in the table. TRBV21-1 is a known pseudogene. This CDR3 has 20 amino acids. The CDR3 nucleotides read TGTGCCAGCAGCAAAGTTTGCCTAGCGGGAGCTATTAGGTGTACAGATACGCAGTATTTT. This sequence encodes CASSKVCLAGAIRCTDTQYF.

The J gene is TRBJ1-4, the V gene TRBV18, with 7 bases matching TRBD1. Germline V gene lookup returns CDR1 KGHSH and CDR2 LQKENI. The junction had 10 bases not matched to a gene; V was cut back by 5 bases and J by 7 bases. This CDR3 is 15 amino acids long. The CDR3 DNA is TGTGCCAGCTCAGAAGGAAGGGGGCGCGGTGAAAAACTGTTTTTT. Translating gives CASSEGRGRGEKLFF.

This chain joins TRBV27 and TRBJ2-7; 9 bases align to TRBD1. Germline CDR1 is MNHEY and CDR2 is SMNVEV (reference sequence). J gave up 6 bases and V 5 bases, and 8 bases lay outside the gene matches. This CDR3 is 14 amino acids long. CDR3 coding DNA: TGTGCCAGCAGTCCGGGGGACAGGGATGGCGAGCAGTACTTC. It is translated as CASSPGDRDGEQYF.

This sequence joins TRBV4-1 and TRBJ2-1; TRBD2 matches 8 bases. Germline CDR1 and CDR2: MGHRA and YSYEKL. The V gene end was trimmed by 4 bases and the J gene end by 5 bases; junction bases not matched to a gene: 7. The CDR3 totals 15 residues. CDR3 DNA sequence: TGCGCCAGCAGCCCCGGCCGGGGGGGAAACAATGAGCAGTTCTTC. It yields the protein CASSPGRGGNNEQFF.

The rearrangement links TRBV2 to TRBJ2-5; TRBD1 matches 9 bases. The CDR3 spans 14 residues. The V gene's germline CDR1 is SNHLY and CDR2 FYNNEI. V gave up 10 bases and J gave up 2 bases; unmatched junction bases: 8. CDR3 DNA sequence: TGTGCCACCTCGGGACAGGGCGGACAAGAGACCCAGTACTTC. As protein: CATSGQGGQETQYF.

CDR3 in DNA: TGCGCCAGCAGCTTGGCCCTAGATACGCAGTATTTT. Its protein is CASSLALDTQYF. This rearrangement joins TRBV5-1 to TRBJ2-3; D unresolved. With 0 bases removed from V and 5 bases from J, the gap between germline ends came to 4 bases. CDR1 SGHRS and CDR2 YFSETQ come from the germline V gene. CDR3 length: 12 residues.

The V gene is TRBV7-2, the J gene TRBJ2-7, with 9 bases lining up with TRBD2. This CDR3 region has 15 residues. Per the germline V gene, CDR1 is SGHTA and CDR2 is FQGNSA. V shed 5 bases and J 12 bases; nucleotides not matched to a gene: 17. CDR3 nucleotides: TGTGCCAGCAGCCTCGGGGTAGCGGGGGCCCTCCGCTTGTACTTC. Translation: CASSLGVAGALRLYF.

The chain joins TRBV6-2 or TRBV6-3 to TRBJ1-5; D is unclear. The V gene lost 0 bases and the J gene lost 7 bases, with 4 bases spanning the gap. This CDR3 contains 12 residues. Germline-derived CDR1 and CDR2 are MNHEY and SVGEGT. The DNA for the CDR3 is TGTGCCAGCAGTTACTCCTACCAGCCCCAGCATTTT. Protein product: CASSYSYQPQHF.

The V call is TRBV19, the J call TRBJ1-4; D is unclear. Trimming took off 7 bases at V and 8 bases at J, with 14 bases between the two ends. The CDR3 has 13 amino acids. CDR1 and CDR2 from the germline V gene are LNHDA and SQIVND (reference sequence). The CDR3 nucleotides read TGTGCCAGTACACACCAATCGGGGGAAAAACTGTTTTTT. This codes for CASTHQSGEKLFF.

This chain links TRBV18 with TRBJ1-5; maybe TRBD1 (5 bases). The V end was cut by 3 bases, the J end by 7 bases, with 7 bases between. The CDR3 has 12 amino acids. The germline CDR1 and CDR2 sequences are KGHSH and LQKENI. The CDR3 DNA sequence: TGTGCCAGCTCACCTACAGGCCAGCCCCAGCATTTT. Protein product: CASSPTGQPQHF.

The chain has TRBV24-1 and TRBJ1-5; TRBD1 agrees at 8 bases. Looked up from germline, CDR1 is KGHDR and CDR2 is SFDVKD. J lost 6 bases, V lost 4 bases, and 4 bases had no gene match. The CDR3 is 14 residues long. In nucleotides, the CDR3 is TGTGCCACCAGTGACTCAGGGGGCATTCAGCCCCAGCATTTT. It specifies CATSDSGGIQPQHF.